This TCR beta chain is from a study of cytomegalovirus exposure and HLA in healthy donors (dated by TCRdb to about 2017). Turning to the overall study: In an earlier analysis of under 600 of the donors, 276 Gb of sequence data and 90 million to 120 million unique TCR beta sequences from 150 million to 200 million T cells were reported. The number of typed donors differed by locus: about 620-640 for A, B, C, DRB1 and DQB1; 522 for DQA1; about 600 for DPA1; and roughly 490 for DPB1. Every repertoire in the discovery cohort had been generated on one and the same sequencing platform. To study patterns of TCR occurrence, a later analysis re-analyzed previously published TCR beta repertoires from hundreds of donors and added high-resolution HLA genotyping. Among some 410 genotyped donors of the cohort, an average of approximately 220,000 unique TCR beta nucleotide sequences was sequenced per donor, of which 15% to 20% were non-productive. Because of strong linkage in the cohort, five DR-DQ haplotypes were treated as single units for association and clustering. Genome-wide SNP genotypes for about 65% of the roughly 670 donors were used in a later genetic analysis, which treated that subset as a discovery cohort. Of the 300 to 450 genotyped donors, over 80% were placed in the genetic ancestry cluster associated with self-reported Caucasian donors. The study was designed to test whether signatures of past pathogen exposure could be identified by cataloging public T cell receptors. To predict cytomegalovirus infection status, the study combined high-throughput TCR immunosequencing, statistical association of individual TCRs with disease status, and machine learning. The study profiled the T cell repertoires of hundreds of subjects by immunosequencing and related them to cytomegalovirus serostatus. In the later analysis, no new phenotypic data were used to find candidate immune exposures; instead, reliance was placed on TCR beta sequences and their occurrence across donors. HLA typing included class I and class II loci at four-digit resolution. Along with the roughly 670-subject first cohort, a separate validation cohort of approximately 110 different subjects was used. An early release that covered about 600 HLA-typed donors contained approximately 300 gigabases of sequencing data and approximately 85 million unique TCR sequences. Donor age, sex, ethnicity and CMV serostatus were compiled together with the repertoire data. An earlier analysis of 500 to 750 of the donors applied high-throughput TCR beta sequencing to assess whether each TCR beta V gene segment acted as functional or pseudogenic. Paper-wide results and their limitations: The presence/absence analyses assumed that sequencing depth was roughly uniform across donors, and that assumption may not be true. When HLA alleles, especially DR and DQ, strongly co-occurred, attributing TCR associations to individual alleles was difficult. Broadly in line with IMGT annotations, most TCR beta V segments showed up in productive rearrangements about 87% or about 30% of the time in an earlier analysis of several hundred of the donors. A further reported finding was that TCR beta sequences accurately predicted the HLA-A and HLA-B alleles for most subjects in the first cohort. An association between a missense DCLRE1C variant and V-gene and J-gene trimming of TCR beta chains was found in a later genetic analysis and replicated in an independent cohort. Because HLA typing was missing for some donors at each locus, association tests included only the typed subset. The cohort was sequenced for TCR beta chains only, and without alpha or paired-chain data the features that could be detected were limited. According to a later analysis, most CMV-associated TCR beta chains appeared to be HLA-restricted, and the HLA associations seemed to be driven largely by CMV exposure. A later analysis found that TCR association rates varied across HLA loci, with DRB1 alleles showing the most associated TCRs and HLA-C alleles the fewest. The classifier was reported to diagnose cytomegalovirus status with high specificity and sensitivity in both the original cohort and the validation cohort. Immune exposure information for the cohort was limited to CMV serostatus. The authors suggested that the approach could potentially be generalized to other disease states and immunological phenotypes. According to a later analysis, parvovirus B19, influenza, CMV and Epstein-Barr virus appeared linked to several top co-occurrence clusters. In vitro tests confirmed that a few of the cytomegalovirus-associated TCR beta chains recognize cytomegalovirus antigens. The earlier analysis of approximately 560 of the donors excluded some 15 rarely observed V segments, including chromosome 9 orphons, because counts were too low. A cluster of highly shared sequence variants was judged likely to be a technical artifact of the sequencing pipeline. Correlated functional status among segregating V segments might reflect linkage disequilibrium, but an unknown experimental factor could not be ruled out. In a later genetic analysis, fewer N-insertions in productive TCRs were reported among donors in an Asian-associated ancestry cluster than the approximately 630-donor mean. Some IMGT-functional V segments, including TRBV6-2 and TRBV6-3, could not be told apart with the 87-base-pair reads, so those segments were excluded. Most TCR sequences were seen in very few donors, while some public TCRs were found in many individuals. In the study, about 150 TCR beta chains were listed as associated with cytomegalovirus. In a later analysis, HLA-associated TCR beta chains showed more clonal expansion and lower generation probabilities than non-associated chains that were equally common. At a false discovery rate of 0.05, a later analysis linked approximately 18,000 TCR beta sequences to specific HLA alleles.

The cohort comprised fewer than 700 healthy bone marrow donors. At the time of sampling, every cohort member was nominally healthy, though immune exposures that went unrecorded were likely present. The donor was CMV seropositive and was included in the group of 250 to 350 seropositive cohort members. A peripheral blood sample was collected from each donor, and TCR beta sequencing was performed on peripheral blood mononuclear cells. The Qiagen DNeasy Blood Extraction Kit was used to extract genomic DNA from the blood cell samples. Clipping removes 6 bases from V and 0 bases from J, with 5 as the unmatched junction base count. CDR1 and CDR2 (ENHRY, SYGVKD) derive from the germline V gene. From its cysteine to its phenylalanine, the CDR3 spans 14 amino acids. The only DNA kept is the CDR3, 42 bases in frame from the first base. This clone was observed a handful of times. Its antigen is unknown. No per-base quality is available; no much larger clone lies one base away. This sample also contains other DNA sequences that code for the same CDR3.

Library generation was performed with the immunoSEQ multiplex PCR assay. For the multiplex PCR, a mixture combining 60 forward primers for TCR Vbeta segments and 13 reverse primers for TCR Jbeta segments was used. The CDR3 region of rearranged TCR beta genes was amplified from genomic DNA with a multiplex PCR assay. On the Illumina HiSeq System, the amplified TCR beta libraries were sequenced as 87-base-pair reads. The source study handled its data this way. A later analysis counted some 74 million unique TCR beta chains across the approximately 700 repertoires, and about 10 million of these chains were shared by at least two donors. Raw reads were error-corrected and collapsed into unique sequences with a nearest-neighbor algorithm that merged closely related sequences to remove PCR and sequencing errors. To assign V, D and J gene segments, CDR3 sequences were aligned to IMGT reference sequences. Each retained sequence needed at least a six-nucleotide match to both a V gene segment and a J gene segment. Rearrangements were classified as productive when the CDR3 lacked stop codons and remained in frame with V and J, and all other rearrangements were classified as non-productive. CDR3 was defined by IMGT convention, running from the second conserved V-encoded cysteine to the conserved J-encoded phenylalanine. In an earlier analysis of approximately 500 of the donors, sequences lacking an unambiguous match to a single V gene segment were excluded. An earlier analysis of a few hundred of the donors called V segments functional above 56.7% productive rearrangements and segregating when the between-donor standard deviation exceeded 5%. A statistical classification framework was built for diagnosing cytomegalovirus status from the catalog of TCR beta chain sequences. V and J gene assignment, in a later analysis, came from comparing TCR nucleotide sequences with IMGT/GENE-DB human TR gene sequences. Using the TCRdist pipeline, a later analysis assigned CDR3 sequences along with most-parsimonious VDJ recombination scenarios. In a later analysis, each TCR beta chain was defined by its CDR3 amino acid sequence together with its V-gene family, and reads without a unique V-gene family were excluded. In a later analysis, 500 to 700 highly shared, low-generation-probability nucleotide sequences were removed to address suspected cross-contamination and a sequencing artifact. In a later analysis, a clonal expansion index was calculated for each public chain from normalized within-repertoire ranks of inferred template counts. In a later analysis, generation probabilities were computed with a VDJ recombination model fitted to out-of-frame rearrangements, and the resulting probabilities were checked against IGoR. In a later analysis, TCR-TCR, TCR-HLA and TCR-CMV co-occurrence was scored with hypergeometric tests, and a repertoire-size bias correction was applied to TCR pairs. A later analysis estimated false discovery rates by permuting HLA or CMV assignments 20 times. In a later analysis, co-occurring TCRs were grouped using DBSCAN, and TCRdist sequence similarity was added for clustering within HLA-allele-positive subsets. Repertoires with fewer than 30,000 or more than 120,000 public chains, plus five repertoires with anomalous nucleotide sharing, were excluded from co-occurrence clustering. This immuneACCESS table, as held by TCRdb, lists in-frame sequences with V and J called but not all clones. Of the missing ones, under half trace to an unresolved V gene in checked studies; the others have no known cause. V and J calls and clone size follow that table, whereas D and trimming were derived from the DNA. The table for this sample lists roughly 200,000 clones; approximately 70% of them were counted only once. Of the sample, less than 3% is held by the ten largest clones.

The sequencing sample was made of PBMCs. This receptor chain uses TRBV10-3 and TRBJ2-7, with TRBD1 identical over 7 junction bases. The sequence was obtained from a man in his forties in good health and CMV-seropositive. The bases read TGTGCCATCAGCGGGACAGAGAGCTCCTACGAGCAGTACTTC. This is translated as CAISGTESSYEQYF.